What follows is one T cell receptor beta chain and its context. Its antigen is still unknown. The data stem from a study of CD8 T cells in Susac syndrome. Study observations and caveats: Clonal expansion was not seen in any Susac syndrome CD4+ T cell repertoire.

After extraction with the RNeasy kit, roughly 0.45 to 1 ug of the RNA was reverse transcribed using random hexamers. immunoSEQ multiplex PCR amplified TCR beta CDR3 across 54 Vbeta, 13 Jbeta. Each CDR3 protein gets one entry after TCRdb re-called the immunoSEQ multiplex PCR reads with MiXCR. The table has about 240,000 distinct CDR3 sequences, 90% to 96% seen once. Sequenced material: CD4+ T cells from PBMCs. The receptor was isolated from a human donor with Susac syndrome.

The CDR3 region is CAWSQTGGSSHEQYF. DNA for the CDR3: TGTGCCTGGAGTCAGACGGGCGGGAGTTCCCACGAGCAGTACTTC. The V gene is TRBV30, the J gene TRBJ2-7; 7 bases are a match to TRBD2. Germline V gene sequence: CDR1 GTSNPN, CDR2 SVGIG (reference sequence). This CDR3 comprises 15 residues. V lost 2 bases to trimming and J lost 5 bases; unmatched junction nucleotides: 12.